This T cell receptor beta chain originates from a study of cytomegalovirus exposure and HLA in healthy donors (TCRdb year 2017). In terms of the full investigation: According to an earlier analysis of a few hundred of the donors, some 180 million T cells yielded over 100 million unique TCR beta sequences and around 280 Gb of sequence data. Around 330 gigabases of sequencing data and 70 million to 100 million unique TCR sequences made up an early release that covered 500 to 650 HLA-typed donors. Of the 300 to 500 genotyped donors, less than 90% were placed in the genetic ancestry cluster associated with self-reported Caucasian donors. The study aimed to test whether signatures of past pathogen exposure could be identified by cataloging public T cell receptors. The study profiled the T cell repertoires of 500 to 800 subjects by immunosequencing and related them to cytomegalovirus serostatus. In addition to the first cohort of approximately 670 subjects, a separate validation cohort of 120 different subjects was used. High-throughput TCR immunosequencing, statistical association of individual TCRs with disease status, and machine learning were combined to predict cytomegalovirus infection status. In a later analysis, previously published TCR beta repertoires from several hundred donors were re-analyzed and high-resolution HLA genotyping was added so that TCR occurrence patterns could be studied. Rather than drawing on any new phenotypic data, the later analysis identified candidate immune exposures from TCR beta sequences and the way those sequences occurred across donors. An earlier analysis of fewer than 750 of the donors used high-throughput TCR beta sequencing to judge whether each TCR beta V gene segment behaved as functional or pseudogenic. Alongside the repertoire data, information on donor age, sex, ethnicity and CMV serostatus was compiled. In a later genetic analysis, genome-wide SNP genotypes for 398 of the 666 donors were used, and that subset was treated as a discovery cohort. Every repertoire in the discovery cohort had been generated on one and the same sequencing platform. Both class I and class II loci were covered by HLA typing, at four-digit resolution. The number of typed donors differed by locus: 629-630 for A, B, C, DRB1 and DQB1; approximately 540 for DQA1; around 610 for DPA1; and 400 to 480 for DPB1. Roughly five DR-DQ haplotypes were treated as single units for association and clustering because of strong linkage in the cohort. On average, over 200,000 unique TCR beta nucleotide sequences were sequenced per donor among roughly 430 genotyped donors of the cohort, with roughly 19% of those sequences being non-productive. Overall results and qualifications from the work: A further reported finding was that TCR beta sequences accurately predicted the HLA-A and HLA-B alleles for most subjects in the first cohort. Several of the top co-occurrence clusters appeared to be linked to parvovirus B19, influenza, CMV and Epstein-Barr virus, according to a later analysis. The authors suggested that the approach could potentially be generalized to other disease states and immunological phenotypes. A total of about 180 TCR beta chains were listed by the study as associated with cytomegalovirus. In a later analysis, the rate of TCR association differed among HLA loci, with DRB1 alleles having the most associated TCRs and HLA-C alleles having the fewest. Only TCR beta chains were sequenced in this cohort, and the absence of alpha or paired-chain data limited detectable features. At a false discovery rate of 0.05, a later analysis linked some 17,000 TCR beta sequences to specific HLA alleles. Presence/absence analyses assumed roughly uniform sequencing depth across donors, an assumption that may not hold. Correlated functional status among segregating V segments might reflect linkage disequilibrium, but an unknown experimental factor could not be ruled out. In an earlier analysis of 587 of the donors, most TCR beta V segments appeared in productive rearrangements about 90% or about 30% of the time, broadly matching IMGT annotations. In vitro tests confirmed that a few of the cytomegalovirus-associated TCR beta chains recognize cytomegalovirus antigens. Because counts were too low, roughly 17 rarely observed V segments, including chromosome 9 orphons, were left out of the earlier analysis of a few hundred of the donors. The 87-base-pair reads could not distinguish some IMGT-functional V segments, including TRBV6-2 and TRBV6-3, so those segments were excluded. HLA typing was unavailable for some donors at each locus, so association tests used only the typed subset. V-gene and J-gene trimming of TCR beta chains was associated with a missense DCLRE1C variant in a later genetic analysis, and the association was replicated in an independent cohort. When HLA alleles, especially DR and DQ, strongly co-occurred, TCR associations were difficult to assign to individual alleles. While some public TCRs were present in many individuals, most TCR sequences turned up only very rarely across donors. A later analysis found that most CMV-associated TCR beta chains appeared HLA-restricted, with HLA associations seemingly driven largely by CMV exposure. A later analysis found that HLA-associated TCR beta chains were more clonally expanded and had lower generation probabilities than equally common non-associated chains. Immune exposure information for the cohort was limited to CMV serostatus. The sequencing pipeline was judged likely to have produced a cluster of highly shared sequence variants as a technical artifact. The classifier was reported to diagnose cytomegalovirus status with high specificity and sensitivity in both the original and validation cohorts. Compared with the roughly 720-donor mean, donors in an Asian-associated ancestry cluster had fewer N-insertions in productive TCRs, according to a later genetic analysis.

The cohort was made up of 650 to 700 healthy bone marrow donors. At the time of sampling, all cohort members were nominally healthy, though unrecorded immune exposures were likely present. The donor was CMV seropositive and belonged to the group of more than 250 seropositive cohort members. Every donor gave a peripheral blood sample, and the peripheral blood mononuclear cells from that sample were used for TCR beta sequencing. The Qiagen DNeasy Blood Extraction Kit was used to extract genomic DNA from the blood cell samples. Receptor libraries were prepared by the immunoSEQ multiplex PCR assay. A mixture of 60 forward primers for TCR Vbeta segments and 13 reverse primers for TCR Jbeta segments was used in the multiplex PCR. The CDR3 region of rearranged TCR beta genes was amplified from genomic DNA with a multiplex PCR assay. The amplified TCR beta libraries were sequenced on the Illumina HiSeq System as 87-base-pair reads. From the authors' description of their analysis: A later analysis counted about 82 million unique TCR beta chains across the 500 to 850 repertoires, and 10 million to 12 million of these chains were shared by at least two donors. Raw reads were error-corrected and collapsed into unique sequences with a nearest-neighbor algorithm that merged closely related sequences to remove PCR and sequencing errors. Alignment of CDR3 sequences to IMGT reference sequences was used to assign V, D and J gene segments. For a sequence to be retained, a match of at least six nucleotides was required to both a V gene segment and a J gene segment. A rearrangement counted as productive if the CDR3 had no stop codons and remained in frame with V and J, and every other rearrangement counted as non-productive. Following IMGT convention, CDR3 was defined as the stretch from the second conserved V-encoded cysteine to the conserved J-encoded phenylalanine. The earlier analysis of 500 to 600 of the donors excluded sequences that lacked an unambiguous match to a single V gene segment. In an earlier analysis of 587 of the donors, a V segment was called functional when productive rearrangements were above 56.7%, and segregating when the standard deviation between donors exceeded 5%. A statistical classification framework was developed to diagnose cytomegalovirus status using the catalog of TCR beta chain sequences. In a later analysis, V and J genes were assigned by comparing TCR nucleotide sequences against IMGT/GENE-DB human TR gene sequences. Using the TCRdist pipeline, a later analysis assigned CDR3 sequences along with most-parsimonious VDJ recombination scenarios. A later analysis defined each TCR beta chain by its CDR3 amino acid sequence plus V-gene family, and excluded reads lacking a unique V-gene family. To address suspected cross-contamination and a sequencing artifact, a later analysis removed around 600 highly shared, low-generation-probability nucleotide sequences. A later analysis calculated a clonal expansion index for each public chain from normalized within-repertoire ranks of inferred template counts. In a later analysis, generation probabilities were computed with a VDJ recombination model fitted to out-of-frame rearrangements, and the resulting probabilities were checked against IGoR. Hypergeometric tests were used in a later analysis to score TCR-TCR, TCR-HLA and TCR-CMV co-occurrence, with a repertoire-size bias correction applied to the TCR pairs. A later analysis estimated false discovery rates by permuting HLA or CMV assignments 20 times. In a later analysis, co-occurring TCRs were grouped using DBSCAN, with TCRdist sequence similarity added in when clustering inside HLA-allele-positive subsets. Repertoires with fewer than 30,000 or more than 120,000 public chains were left out of co-occurrence clustering, as were four to six repertoires with anomalous nucleotide sharing. TCRdb stores this immuneACCESS table with in-frame sequences only. Part of the clones is absent; in the studies checked, under half of the shortfall reflects unresolved V genes, and no reason is known for the rest. The V and J calls and clone size come from that table; D and trimming were worked out from the DNA. Present in this sample are about 200,000 clones, about three quarters of which were seen just once. Of the sample, roughly 2.1% falls within the top ten clones.

Comment on this clone: Its recognized antigen is unknown. Base qualities were left out, and no much larger clone turns up one base away.

V drops 4 bases and J drops 0 bases, leaving 13 bases in between. Including cysteine and phenylalanine, the CDR3 has 15 amino acids. The CDR3 DNA has 45 bases and is translated from base 1. In the germline V gene, CDR1 corresponds to SGDLS and CDR2 to YYNGEE. Sequenced input: PBMCs. Here the chain combines TRBV9 and TRBJ1-1; the D gene cannot be named for sure. The clonotype originates from a woman aged 30 to 39 in good health and CMV-seropositive. The DNA sequence is TGTGCCAGCAGCACCCGGACGGGGATGAACACTGAAGCTTTCTTT. Translated, it reads CASSTRTGMNTEAFF.